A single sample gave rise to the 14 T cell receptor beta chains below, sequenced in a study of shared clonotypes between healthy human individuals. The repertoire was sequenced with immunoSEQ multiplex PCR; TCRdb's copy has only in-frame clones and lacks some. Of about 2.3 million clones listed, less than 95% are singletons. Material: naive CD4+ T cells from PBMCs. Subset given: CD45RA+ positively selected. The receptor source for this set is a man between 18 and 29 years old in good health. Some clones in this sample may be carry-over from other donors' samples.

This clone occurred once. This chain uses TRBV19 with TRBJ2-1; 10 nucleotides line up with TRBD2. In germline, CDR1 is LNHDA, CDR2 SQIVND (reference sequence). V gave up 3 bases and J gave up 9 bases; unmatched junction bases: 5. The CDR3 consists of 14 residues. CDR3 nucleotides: TGTGCCAGTAGTATCCCTAGCGGGAGAGGTGAGCAGTTCTTC. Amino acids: CASSIPSGRGEQFF.

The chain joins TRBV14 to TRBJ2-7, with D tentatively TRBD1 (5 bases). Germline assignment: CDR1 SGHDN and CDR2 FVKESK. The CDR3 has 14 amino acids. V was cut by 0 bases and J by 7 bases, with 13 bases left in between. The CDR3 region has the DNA TGTGCCAGCAGCCAAGAACCCAGGGTCGGTGAGCAGTACTTC. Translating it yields CASSQEPRVGEQYF.

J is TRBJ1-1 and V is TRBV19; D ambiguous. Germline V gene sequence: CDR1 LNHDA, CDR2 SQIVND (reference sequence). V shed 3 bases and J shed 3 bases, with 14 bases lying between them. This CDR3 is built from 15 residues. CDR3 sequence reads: CASSIKEGLDTEAFF. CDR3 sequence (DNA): TGTGCCAGTAGTATTAAGGAGGGCTTGGACACTGAAGCTTTCTTT.

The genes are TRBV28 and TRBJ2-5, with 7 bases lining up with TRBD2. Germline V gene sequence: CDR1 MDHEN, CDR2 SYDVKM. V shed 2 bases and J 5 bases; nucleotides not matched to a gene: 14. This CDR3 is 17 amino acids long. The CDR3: CASSLGRASGKWETQYF. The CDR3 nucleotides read TGTGCCAGCAGTTTAGGCCGGGCTAGCGGAAAATGGGAGACCCAGTACTTC.

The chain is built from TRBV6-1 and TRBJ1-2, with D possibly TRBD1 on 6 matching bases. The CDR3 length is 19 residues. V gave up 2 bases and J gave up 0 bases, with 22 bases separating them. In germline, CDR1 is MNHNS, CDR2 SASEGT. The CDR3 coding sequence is TGTGCCAGCAGTGAAAGTACGGGCAGGAGGGGGGCTTCTAACTATGGCTACACCTTC. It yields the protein CASSESTGRRGASNYGYTF.

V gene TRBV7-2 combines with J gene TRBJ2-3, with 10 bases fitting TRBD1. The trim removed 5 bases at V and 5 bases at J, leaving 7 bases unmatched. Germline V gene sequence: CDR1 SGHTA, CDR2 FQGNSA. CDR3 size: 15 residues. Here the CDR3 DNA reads TGTGCCAGCAGCCGCCTCGGACAGGGGGGAGATACGCAGTATTTT. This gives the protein CASSRLGQGGDTQYF.

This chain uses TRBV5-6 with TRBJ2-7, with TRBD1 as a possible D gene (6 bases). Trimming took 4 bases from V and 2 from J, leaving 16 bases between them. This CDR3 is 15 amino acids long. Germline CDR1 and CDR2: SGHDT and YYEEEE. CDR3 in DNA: TGTGCCAGCAGCCTCCGTCAGGGGTCCACCTACGAGCAGTACTTC. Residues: CASSLRQGSTYEQYF.

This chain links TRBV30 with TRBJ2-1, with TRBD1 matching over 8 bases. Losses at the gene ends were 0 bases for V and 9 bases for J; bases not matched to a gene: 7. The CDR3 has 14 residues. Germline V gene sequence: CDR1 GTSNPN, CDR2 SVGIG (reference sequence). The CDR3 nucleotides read TGTGCCTGGAGTGTTCAGGGGGCTTTGGGTGAGCAGTTCTTC. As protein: CAWSVQGALGEQFF.

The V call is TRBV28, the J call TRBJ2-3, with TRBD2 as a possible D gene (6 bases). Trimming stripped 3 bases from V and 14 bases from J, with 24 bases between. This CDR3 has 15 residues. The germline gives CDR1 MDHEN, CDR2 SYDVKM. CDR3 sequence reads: CASSLMAAGGGWAYF. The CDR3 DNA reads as TGTGCCAGCAGTTTGATGGCGGCCGGTGGGGGGTGGGCGTATTTT.

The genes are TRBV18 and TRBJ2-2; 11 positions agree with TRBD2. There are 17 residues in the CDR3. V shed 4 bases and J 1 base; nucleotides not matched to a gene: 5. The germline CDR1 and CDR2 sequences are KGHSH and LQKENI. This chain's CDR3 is CASSLTGTSGNTGELFF. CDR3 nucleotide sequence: TGTGCCAGCTCACTGACCGGGACTAGCGGGAACACCGGGGAGCTGTTTTTT.

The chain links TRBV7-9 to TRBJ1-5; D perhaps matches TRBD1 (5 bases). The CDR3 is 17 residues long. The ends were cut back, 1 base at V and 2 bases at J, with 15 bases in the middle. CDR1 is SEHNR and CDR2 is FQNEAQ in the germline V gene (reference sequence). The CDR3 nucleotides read TGTGCCAGCAGCTTAGGCTCAGGGTTGATCGGCAATCAGCCCCAGCATTTT. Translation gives CASSLGSGLIGNQPQHF.

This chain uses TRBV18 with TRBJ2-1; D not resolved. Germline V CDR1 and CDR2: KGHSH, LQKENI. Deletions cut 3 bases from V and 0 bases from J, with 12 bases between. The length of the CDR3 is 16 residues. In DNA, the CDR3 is TGTGCCAGCTCACCTTTTCGGGCGGACTCCTACAATGAGCAGTTCTTC. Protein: CASSPFRADSYNEQFF.

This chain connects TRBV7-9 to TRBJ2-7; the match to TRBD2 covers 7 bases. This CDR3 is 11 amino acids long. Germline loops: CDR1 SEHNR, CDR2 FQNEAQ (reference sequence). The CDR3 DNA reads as TGTGCGGGAGGGGACCTCTACGAGCAGTACTTC. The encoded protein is CAGGDLYEQYF.

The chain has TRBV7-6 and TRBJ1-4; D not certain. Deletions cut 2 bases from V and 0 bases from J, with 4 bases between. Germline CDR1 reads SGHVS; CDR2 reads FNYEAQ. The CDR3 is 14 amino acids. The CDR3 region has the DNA TGTGCCAGCAGCTTATCCTCAACTAATGAAAAACTGTTTTTT. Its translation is CASSLSSTNEKLFF.